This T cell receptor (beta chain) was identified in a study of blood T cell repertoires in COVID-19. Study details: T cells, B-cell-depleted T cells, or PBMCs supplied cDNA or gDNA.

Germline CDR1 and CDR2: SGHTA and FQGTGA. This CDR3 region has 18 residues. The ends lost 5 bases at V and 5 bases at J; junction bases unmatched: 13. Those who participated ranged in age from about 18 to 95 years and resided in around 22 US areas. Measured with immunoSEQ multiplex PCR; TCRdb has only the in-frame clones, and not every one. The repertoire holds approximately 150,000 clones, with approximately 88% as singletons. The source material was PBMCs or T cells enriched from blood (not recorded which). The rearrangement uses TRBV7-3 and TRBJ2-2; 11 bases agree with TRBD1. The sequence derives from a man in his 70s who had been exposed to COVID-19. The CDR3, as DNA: TGTGCCAGCAGCCTCCGGACAGGGGGCCTTATTATGACCGGGGAGCTGTTTTTT. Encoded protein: CASSLRTGGLIMTGELFF.